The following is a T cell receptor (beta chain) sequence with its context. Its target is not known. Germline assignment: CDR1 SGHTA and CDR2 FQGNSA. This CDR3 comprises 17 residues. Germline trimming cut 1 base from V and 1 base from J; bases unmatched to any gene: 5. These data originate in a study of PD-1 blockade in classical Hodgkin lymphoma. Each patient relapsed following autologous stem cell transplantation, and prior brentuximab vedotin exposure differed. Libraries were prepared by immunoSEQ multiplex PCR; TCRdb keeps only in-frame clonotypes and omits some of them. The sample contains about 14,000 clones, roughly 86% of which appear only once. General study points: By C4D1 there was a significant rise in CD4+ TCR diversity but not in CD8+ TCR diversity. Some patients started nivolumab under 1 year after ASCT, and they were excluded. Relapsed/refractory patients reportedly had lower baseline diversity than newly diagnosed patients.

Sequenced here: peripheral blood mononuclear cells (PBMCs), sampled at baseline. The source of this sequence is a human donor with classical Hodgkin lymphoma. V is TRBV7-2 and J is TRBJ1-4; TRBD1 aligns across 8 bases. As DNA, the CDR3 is TGTGCCAGCAGCTTAGGAGACAGGGGAATAACTAATGAAAAACTGTTTTTT. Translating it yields CASSLGDRGITNEKLFF.